These T cell receptor beta chains were read from a single sample in a study of blood T cells in healthy people across ages. A single record per CDR3 protein comes from TCRdb applying MiXCR to the 5' RACE reads. The repertoire holds around 900,000 distinct CDR3 sequences, with about 30% as singletons. Sequenced material: blood. All receptors derive from an elderly woman in good health. Each CDR3 is given with its conserved first and last residue. Each record gives: J gene, V gene, CDR3 protein.

TRBJ1-1 | TRBV7-9 | CASSLLQAMNTEAFF
TRBJ1-1 | TRBV18 | CASSPQGPWTEAFF
TRBJ1-2 | TRBV7-9 | CASSLANGFNGYTF
TRBJ1-1 | TRBV19 | CASSTDRNRNTEAFF
TRBJ2-1 | TRBV7-8 | CASSLVRIAGGNNEQFF
TRBJ1-2 | TRBV12-2 | CASRLGRGNGYTF
TRBJ2-1 | TRBV20-1 | CSAQKGVRRDEQFF
TRBJ1-5 | TRBV9 | CASSVDSGKGQPQHF
TRBJ2-1 | TRBV5-6 | CASQVPGNEQFF
TRBJ1-4 | TRBV10-3 | CAIRGSTNEKLFF
TRBJ2-1 | TRBV5-1 | CASSIQVNEQFF
TRBJ1-5 | TRBV6-5 | CASSYSIQGNQPQHF
TRBJ2-7 | TRBV3-1 | CASSRISGTGAYEQYF
TRBJ2-3 | TRBV20-1 | CSARDSQSTDTQYF
TRBJ1-4 | TRBV18 | CASSPSQATNEKLFF
TRBJ1-1 | TRBV28 | CASSDSYPGRRAFF
TRBJ2-3 | TRBV12-3/TRBV12-4 | CATGGITDTQYF
TRBJ1-2 | TRBV20-1 | CSARDSGGTSTKGYGYTF
TRBJ2-7 | TRBV9 | CASSRGQGAFNEQYF
TRBJ1-3 | TRBV10-3 | CAIRMGSSSGNTIYF
TRBJ2-5 | TRBV7-2 | CASSLVGGYQETQYF
TRBJ1-2 | TRBV3-1 | CASSQTSLGGYGYTF
TRBJ2-5 | TRBV6-5 | CASREVTSPHNEQYF
TRBJ2-5 | TRBV4-1 | CASSHRGGGLGETQYF
TRBJ1-4 | TRBV12-3/TRBV12-4 | CASSLLENEKLFF
TRBJ1-1 | TRBV12-3/TRBV12-4 | CASSLLGRGIEAFF
TRBJ2-7 | TRBV27 | CASSLPVAVSRYEQYF
TRBJ2-5 | TRBV7-7 | CASSPMTGYQETQYF
TRBJ2-3 | TRBV6-5 | CASSRDGDWLRDTQYF
TRBJ1-2 | TRBV7-2 | CASSFSLQEGYGYTF
TRBJ2-7 | TRBV6-2/TRBV6-3 | CASTRGQQGSSYEQYF
TRBJ1-5 | TRBV20-1 | CSARARDLQPQHF
TRBJ1-1 | TRBV6-5 | CASSYLQGDSEAFF
TRBJ1-5 | TRBV20-1 | CSARDQGGYSPRQPQHF
TRBJ2-5 | TRBV7-2 | CASSLDWQLETQYF
TRBJ2-1 | TRBV4-1 | CASSQDSGSSGEQFF
NA | TRBV11-3 | CASSLERGVKSSYNEQYF
TRBJ1-1 | TRBV9 | CASSVGGQAAFF
TRBJ1-1 | TRBV2 | CASQEGARGGTEAFF
TRBJ2-1 | TRBV28 | CAGLTRRASGASSYNEQFF
TRBJ2-3 | TRBV2 | CASSEKDTQYF
TRBJ1-2 | TRBV7-2 | CASRNRPGQGDYGYTF
TRBJ2-1 | TRBV7-9 | CASSSIEGFRDEQFF
TRBJ2-5 | TRBV3-1 | CASSQGSSGGSGEQYF
TRBJ2-1 | TRBV20-1 | CSARLPPGGHEQFF
TRBJ2-5 | TRBV15 | CATSRAGQETQYF
TRBJ2-4 | TRBV6-1 | CASPTGCRGGAKNIQYF
TRBJ1-1 | TRBV7-6 | CASSLGVSRTMNTEAFF
TRBJ2-2 | TRBV28 | CATTGESNTGELFF
TRBJ1-4 | TRBV6-2/TRBV6-3 | CASSYSGTSWSTNEKLFF
TRBJ2-2 | TRBV20-1 | CSAQGRGRHTGELFF
TRBJ2-7 | TRBV7-2 | CASTGTGGGEQYF
TRBJ2-4 | TRBV5-6 | CASSLDRMGLAKNIQYF
NA | TRBV12-3/TRBV12-4 | CASTPTSELETQYF
TRBJ2-1 | TRBV5-1 | CASSPRDRVHNEQFF
TRBJ2-1 | TRBV6-2/TRBV6-3 | CASSYSFRGGVLYNEQFF
NA | TRBV7-2 | CASSSSGGAYNEQYF